Sequencing of this T cell receptor (beta chain) was carried out in a study of cytomegalovirus exposure and HLA in healthy donors. This clone has a single count. The assay was immunoSEQ multiplex PCR, and TCRdb's table has in-frame clones only and misses some. The sample records about 240,000 clones, approximately 90% being singletons. Source material: PBMCs. The TCR sequence derives from a man in his late teens or twenties in good health and CMV-seronegative.

CDR3 bases: TGCGCCAGCCACCCAACTGGTGCAACTAATGAAAAACTGTTTTTT. Its protein product is CASHPTGATNEKLFF. The chain uses TRBV5-1 and TRBJ1-4; D not certain. CDR1 is SGHRS and CDR2 is YFSETQ in the germline V gene. V was trimmed by 7 bases and J by 0 bases, leaving 13 bases between them. This CDR3 is built from 15 residues.